Each of the 25 T cell receptor beta chains below was sequenced from the same sample in a study of early T cells in non-severe SARS-CoV-2 infection. TCRdb re-called the 5' RACE reads with MiXCR, one entry per CDR3 protein. The sample holds about 30,000 distinct CDR3 sequences, about 5% seen once. The sample taken for sequencing was whole blood. The receptors were gathered from an adult who was a healthcare worker with PCR-confirmed SARS-CoV-2 infection or an uninfected control (not recorded which).

By frequency in the sample, this clonotype is medium-sized. CDR3 protein: CASSPRLAGGPSTDTQYF. The CDR3 region has the DNA TGTGCCAGCAGCCCGCGACTAGCGGGAGGGCCAAGCACAGATACGCAGTATTTT. The V and J genes are TRBV7-7 and TRBJ2-3; 14 nucleotides match TRBD2. With 5 bases clipped from V and 0 bases from J, the junction kept 7 bases outside the gene matches. The germline gives CDR1 SSHAT, CDR2 FNYEAQ (reference sequence). The CDR3 consists of 18 residues. Full variable domain (remainder filled in from reference TRBV7-7 and TRBJ2-3): GAGVSQSPRYKVTKRGQDVTLRCDPISSHATLYWYQQALGQGPEFLTYFNYEAQPDKSGLPSDRFSAERPEGSISTLTIQRTEQRDSAMYRCASSPRLAGGPSTDTQYFGPGTRLTVL.

This clonotype was observed many times. The V call is TRBV18, the J call TRBJ1-5; unclear D gene. Trimming shortened V by 2 bases and J by 9 bases, and 14 bases separated the two germline ends. The length of the CDR3 is 14 residues. The V gene's germline CDR1 is KGHSH and CDR2 LQKENI. CDR3 protein: CASSPDVEYGPQHF. The CDR3 DNA is TGTGCCAGCTCACCAGACGTGGAGTATGGGCCCCAGCATTTT. The variable domain in full, completed from reference TRBV18 and TRBJ1-5, reads NAGVMQNPRHLVRRRGQEARLRCSPMKGHSHVYWYRQLPEEGLKFMVYLQKENIIDESGMPKERFSAEFPKEGPSILRIQQVVRGDSAAYFCASSPDVEYGPQHFGDGTRLSIL.

This clonotype has a count of ten or more. This chain links TRBV20-1 with TRBJ2-2; 10 nucleotides line up with TRBD1. Unmatched junction bases numbered 5, after V lost 5 bases and J lost 5 bases. Germline CDR1 and CDR2: DFQATT and SNEGSKA (reference sequence). CDR3 length equals 14 residues. CDR3 region: CSARSDRGTGELFF. The CDR3 nucleotides read TGCAGTGCTCGTTCGGACAGGGGGACCGGGGAGCTGTTTTTT.

This clonotype occurred many times. The V gene is TRBV5-1, the J gene TRBJ1-1; 7 bases fit TRBD1. Losses at the gene ends were 1 base for V and 5 bases for J; bases not matched to a gene: 11. The length of the CDR3 is 16 residues. Germline-derived CDR1 and CDR2 are SGHRS and YFSETQ. CDR3 region: CASSLRQGGVGTEAFF. In nucleotides, the CDR3 is TGCGCCAGCAGCTTGCGACAGGGAGGCGTGGGGACTGAAGCTTTCTTT.

This clonotype was recorded at least ten times. This chain joins TRBV28 and TRBJ1-5; tentative D call: TRBD1 (6 bases). This CDR3 region has 15 residues. Germline values: CDR1 MDHEN, CDR2 SYDVKM. Trimming removed 6 bases at V and 7 bases at J, with 19 bases between. CDR3 sequence (DNA): TGTGCCAGCAGATCTCCTCAGGGGAGGAACCAGCCCCAGCATTTT. Protein product: CASRSPQGRNQPQHF.

This chain joins TRBV15 and TRBJ1-1; D not resolved. The CDR3 covers 12 residues. Germline loops: CDR1 LNHNV, CDR2 YYDKDF (reference sequence). V shed 0 bases and J shed 10 bases, with 9 bases lying between them. The chain's CDR3 is CATSRDSGIAFF. The CDR3 DNA sequence: TGTGCCACCAGCAGAGATTCGGGGATAGCTTTCTTT.

This clonotype was observed many times. This chain links TRBV20-1 with TRBJ1-2; 12 bases align to TRBD1. The CDR3 totals 15 residues. Germline-derived CDR1 and CDR2 are DFQATT and SNEGSKA (reference sequence). J was trimmed by 9 bases and V by 1 base; bases with no gene match: 9. The CDR3 protein is CSARARDRGLRRYTF. The DNA of the CDR3 is TGCAGTGCTAGAGCCCGGGACAGGGGGCTTCGGCGCTACACCTTC.

This clonotype is categorized as medium-sized. The CDR3 region has the DNA TGTGCCACCAGCAGAGACCCGCTAGCGGGCGATACGCAGTATTTT. It specifies CATSRDPLAGDTQYF. V is TRBV15 and J is TRBJ2-3, with 8 positions matching TRBD2. The ends lost 0 bases at V and 6 bases at J; junction bases unmatched: 5. Germline loops: CDR1 LNHNV, CDR2 YYDKDF (reference sequence). The CDR3 has 15 residues.

Ten or more counts support this clonotype. J is TRBJ2-3 and V is TRBV4-2; 8 nucleotides agree with TRBD2. Looked up from germline, CDR1 is LGHNA and CDR2 is YNFKEQ. The CDR3 is 19 residues long. V trimming: 0 bases; J trimming: 2 bases; junction bases outside the gene matches: 13. In nucleotides, the CDR3 is TGTGCCAGCAGCCAAGAGATTTCCCACGCAGCGGGAGCCACAGATACGCAGTATTTT. Translating it yields CASSQEISHAAGATDTQYF.

This clonotype was detected a few times. The genes are TRBV28 and TRBJ2-1; D remains unclear. The CDR3 has 13 amino acids. The germline V gene encodes CDR1 MDHEN and CDR2 SYDVKM. V gave up 7 bases and J gave up 8 bases, with 15 bases separating them. CDR3: CASTPGYRDEQFF. The CDR3 DNA reads as TGTGCCAGCACTCCAGGTTATCGGGATGAGCAGTTCTTC.

The chain carries TRBV7-2 and TRBJ1-2; 10 bases agree with TRBD1. From germline, CDR1 is SGHTA and CDR2 FQGNSA. V was clipped by 2 bases and J by 5 bases; unmatched bases: 5. This CDR3 is built from 15 residues. CDR3 amino acids: CASSLKGTGDYGYTF. CDR3 DNA sequence: TGTGCCAGCAGCTTAAAAGGGACAGGGGATTATGGCTACACCTTC.

This clonotype was picked up many times. The J gene is TRBJ1-3, the V gene TRBV28; D is possibly TRBD1 (5 bases). This CDR3 comprises 14 residues. V shed 3 bases and J shed 4 bases, with 10 bases lying between them. Looked up from germline, CDR1 is MDHEN and CDR2 is SYDVKM. This CDR3 reads CASSFWGGGNTIYF. The CDR3 DNA follows: TGTGCCAGCAGTTTTTGGGGGGGAGGAAACACCATATATTTT.

This clonotype was seen many times. The chain combines TRBV12-3 or TRBV12-4 with TRBJ1-1; 8 bases align to TRBD1. V shed 6 bases, J shed 5 bases, and the junction held 8 bases outside the gene matches. This CDR3 is 14 amino acids long. The CDR3 protein is CASSRGRRETEAFF. The CDR3 coding sequence is TGTGCCAGCAGCAGGGGGCGAAGGGAGACTGAAGCTTTCTTT.

Ten or more counts support this clonotype. V and J are TRBV27 and TRBJ2-7; D not resolved. Germline CDR1 and CDR2: MNHEY and SMNVEV (reference sequence). Trimming cost V 0 bases and J 2 bases, with 5 bases left between them. There are 13 residues in the CDR3. The CDR3 nucleotides are TGTGCCAGCAGTTTATCGAGTCCCTACGAGCAGTACTTC. It codes for CASSLSSPYEQYF.

The sample holds many counts of this clonotype. The chain employs TRBV7-2 and TRBJ2-5; D may be TRBD1 (5 bases). The CDR3 loop spans 15 amino acids. Trimming left V 2 bases short and J 2 bases short, with 12 bases between. The germline CDR1 and CDR2 sequences are SGHTA and FQGNSA. CDR3 sequence: CASSLSPRGQETQYF. CDR3 sequence (DNA): TGTGCCAGCAGCTTATCCCCTAGGGGTCAAGAGACCCAGTACTTC.

The chain combines TRBV11-2 with TRBJ2-3, with 7 bases lining up with TRBD1. The CDR3 length is 16 residues. Trimming removed 0 bases from V and 2 bases from J; junction bases left unmatched: 5. CDR1 and CDR2 (germline): SGHAT, FQNNGV. DNA of the CDR3: TGTGCCAGCAGCTTAGACGCGGACAGGCCCACAGATACGCAGTATTTT. This sequence encodes CASSLDADRPTDTQYF.

By frequency in the sample, this clonotype is medium-sized. The CDR3 DNA reads as TGTGCCTGGAGTGCAGGGGGGGAGGACACCGGGGAGCTGTTTTTT. Its translation is CAWSAGGEDTGELFF. V and J are TRBV30 and TRBJ2-2; D tentatively fits TRBD1 or TRBD2 (7 bases each). There are 15 residues in the CDR3. Germline V lookup: CDR1 GTSNPN, CDR2 SVGIG (reference sequence). The V end lost 1 base, the J end lost 3 bases, and 12 bases lay between the germline ends. Using reference TRBV30 and TRBJ2-2 for the parts outside the CDR3, the full variable domain is SQTIHQWPATLVQPVGSPLSLECTVEGTSNPNLYWYRQAAGRGLQLLFYSVGIGQISSEVPQNLSASRPQDRQFILSSKKLLLSDSGFYLCAWSAGGEDTGELFFGEGSRLTVL.

This chain links TRBV20-1 with TRBJ1-1, with a possible D match to TRBD1 (5 bases). The V gene's germline CDR1 is DFQATT and CDR2 SNEGSKA (reference sequence). Trimming cost V 1 base and J 4 bases, with 10 bases left between them. This CDR3 has 13 amino acids. CDR3 region: CSARAGGGTEAFF. The CDR3, as DNA: TGCAGTGCTAGAGCCGGCGGGGGCACTGAAGCTTTCTTT.

Ten or more counts support this clonotype. The gene calls are TRBV6-2 or TRBV6-3 and TRBJ2-1; D not resolved. Germline-derived CDR1 and CDR2 are MNHEY and SVGEGT. The CDR3 loop spans 14 amino acids. The V gene lost 7 bases and the J gene lost 0 bases, with 10 bases spanning the gap. The CDR3, as DNA: TGTGCCAGCAACTACTACAGCTCCTACAATGAGCAGTTCTTC. Translating gives CASNYYSSYNEQFF.

This clonotype appeared many times. The chain links TRBV30 to TRBJ2-7; no firm D call. Germline V CDR1 and CDR2: GTSNPN, SVGIG (reference sequence). The CDR3 contains 13 residues. The V end was cut by 8 bases, the J end by 2 bases, with 16 bases between. The CDR3 here is CATAAGRTYEQYF. The CDR3 DNA follows: TGTGCCACGGCGGCAGGCCGGACCTACGAGCAGTACTTC.

This clonotype was recorded a few times. The V and J genes are TRBV12-3 or TRBV12-4 and TRBJ1-2; 7 positions match TRBD1. Germline trimming cut 6 bases from V and 6 bases from J; bases unmatched to any gene: 7. The CDR3 consists of 13 residues. CDR3 nucleotides: TGTGCCAGCAGCCCTGGGACAGCCCATGGCTACACCTTC. This translates into CASSPGTAHGYTF.

This clonotype was seen at least ten times. V is TRBV11-2 and J is TRBJ2-6; no clear D. Germline V lookup: CDR1 SGHAT, CDR2 FQNNGV. The CDR3 is 14 amino acids. The V end lost 5 bases, the J end lost 0 bases, and 5 bases lay between the germline ends. The CDR3 loop is CASSPFSGANVLTF. The DNA for the CDR3 is TGTGCCAGCAGCCCATTCTCTGGGGCCAACGTCCTGACTTTC.

The rearrangement uses TRBV24-1 and TRBJ1-1; unclear D gene. CDR3 length: 15 residues. Germline V gene data show CDR1 as KGHDR and CDR2 as SFDVKD. V shed 3 bases and J shed 5 bases, with 15 bases lying between them. CDR3 DNA sequence: TGTGCCACCAGTGATCCCCGGACGTCGGGGACTGAAGCTTTCTTT. It yields the protein CATSDPRTSGTEAFF.

The sample holds many counts of this clonotype. The chain uses TRBV5-4 and TRBJ2-3; 11 nucleotides agree with TRBD2. The CDR3 loop spans 17 amino acids. V dropped 5 bases and J dropped 5; count of bases not matched to a gene: 13. The germline V gene has CDR1 SGHNT and CDR2 YYREEE (reference sequence). The chain's CDR3 is CASSRPLAGDAQDTQYF. The CDR3 DNA is TGTGCCAGCAGTCGCCCACTAGCGGGGGACGCACAAGATACGCAGTATTTT.

The chain links TRBV11-2 to TRBJ2-7; D is unclear. The V gene lost 7 bases and the J gene lost 3 bases, with 7 bases spanning the gap. CDR1 SGHAT and CDR2 FQNNGV come from the germline V gene. The CDR3 contains 11 residues. CDR3 nucleotide sequence: TGTGCCAGCACTCCCAGCTACGAGCAGTACTTC. Its protein is CASTPSYEQYF.